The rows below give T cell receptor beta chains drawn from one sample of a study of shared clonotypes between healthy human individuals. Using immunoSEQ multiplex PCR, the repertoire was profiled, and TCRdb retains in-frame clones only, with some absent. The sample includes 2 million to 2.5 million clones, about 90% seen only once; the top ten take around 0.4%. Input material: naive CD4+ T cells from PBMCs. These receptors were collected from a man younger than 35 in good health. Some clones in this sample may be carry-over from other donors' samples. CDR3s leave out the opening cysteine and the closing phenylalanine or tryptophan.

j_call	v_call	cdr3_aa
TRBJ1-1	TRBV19	ASSIVVRGGRDTEAF
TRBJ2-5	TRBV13	ASSLVGTGETQY
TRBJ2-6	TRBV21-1	ASSKGTDYLSGANVLT
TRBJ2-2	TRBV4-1	ASSQGAGETGELF
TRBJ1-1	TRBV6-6	ASSYLGEAAF
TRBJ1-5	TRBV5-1	ASSLEADQPQH
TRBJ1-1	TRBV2	ASSEIGAGNTEAF
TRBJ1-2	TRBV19	ASSLRTGVNYGYT
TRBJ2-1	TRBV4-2	ASSQESSGRWYEQF
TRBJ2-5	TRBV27	ASRGLAGSPETQY
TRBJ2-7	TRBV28	ASSDRGYEQY
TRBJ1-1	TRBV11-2	ASSLSMGITEAF
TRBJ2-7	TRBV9	ASSQDSHSYEQY
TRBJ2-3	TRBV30	AWAFARDTQY
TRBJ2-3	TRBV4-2	ASGYLADGTDTQY